Detailed here is one TCR beta chain. This receptor's antigen is unknown. The cohort comprised 666 healthy bone marrow donors. Cohort members were all nominally healthy when sampled, although unrecorded immune exposures were likely present. The donor was CMV seropositive and was included in the group of 289 seropositive cohort members. A peripheral blood sample was collected from each donor, and TCR beta sequencing was performed on peripheral blood mononuclear cells. The Qiagen DNeasy Blood Extraction Kit was used to extract genomic DNA from the blood cell samples. The source of the sample is a study of cytomegalovirus exposure and HLA in healthy donors (dated by TCRdb to about 2017). Turning to the overall study: An earlier analysis of fewer than 750 of the donors reported approximately 300 Gb of sequence data and 95 million to 130 million unique TCR beta sequences obtained from around 190 million T cells. An early release that covered about 600 HLA-typed donors contained approximately 290 gigabases of sequencing data and 80 million or so unique TCR sequences. The genetic ancestry cluster associated with self-reported Caucasian donors included about four fifths of the 300 to 450 genotyped donors. The study aimed to test whether cataloging public T cell receptors could reveal signatures of past pathogen exposure. The study used immunosequencing to profile the T cell repertoires of approximately 690 subjects and linked those repertoires to cytomegalovirus serostatus. Along with the approximately 700-subject first cohort, a separate validation cohort of over a hundred different subjects was used. To predict cytomegalovirus infection status, the study combined high-throughput TCR immunosequencing, statistical association of individual TCRs with disease status, and machine learning. In a later analysis, previously published TCR beta repertoires from 666 donors were re-analyzed and high-resolution HLA genotyping was added so that TCR occurrence patterns could be studied. The later analysis used no new phenotypic data to find candidate immune exposures, relying instead on TCR beta sequences and their occurrence across donors. An earlier analysis of fewer than 700 of the donors applied high-throughput TCR beta sequencing to assess whether each TCR beta V gene segment acted as functional or pseudogenic. Donor age, sex, ethnicity and CMV serostatus were compiled together with the repertoire data. A later genetic analysis used genome-wide SNP genotypes for about 60% of the roughly 700 donors, treating that subset as a discovery cohort. All discovery cohort repertoires had been generated on a single sequencing platform. Both class I and class II loci were covered by HLA typing, at four-digit resolution. The number of donors typed differed by locus, with about 629-630 for A, B, C, DRB1 and DQB1, roughly 550 for DQA1, about 610 for DPA1, and around 460 for DPB1. Roughly five DR-DQ haplotypes were treated as single units for association and clustering because of strong linkage in the cohort. Among some 400 genotyped donors of the cohort, an average of roughly 240,000 unique TCR beta nucleotide sequences were sequenced per donor, roughly 20% of them non-productive. On the study overall, not on this receptor specifically: According to a later analysis, most CMV-associated TCR beta chains appeared to be HLA-restricted, and the HLA associations seemed to be driven largely by CMV exposure. Three of the identified cytomegalovirus-associated TCR beta chains were confirmed in vitro to be specific for cytomegalovirus antigens. It was suggested by the authors that the approach could potentially be generalized to other disease states and immunological phenotypes. A further reported finding was that TCR beta sequences accurately predicted the HLA-A and HLA-B alleles for most subjects in the first cohort. When HLA alleles, especially DR and DQ, strongly co-occurred, attributing TCR associations to individual alleles was difficult. According to a later analysis, parvovirus B19, influenza, CMV and Epstein-Barr virus appeared linked to several top co-occurrence clusters. The classifier was reported to diagnose cytomegalovirus status with high specificity and sensitivity in both the original and validation cohorts. In a later genetic analysis, fewer N-insertions in productive TCRs were reported among donors in an Asian-associated ancestry cluster than the approximately 630-donor mean. The earlier analysis of nearly 600 of the donors excluded approximately 15 rarely observed V segments, including chromosome 9 orphons, because counts were too low. Because HLA typing was missing for some donors at each locus, association tests included only the typed subset. A cluster of highly shared sequence variants was judged likely to represent a technical artifact of the sequencing pipeline. A later genetic analysis associated a missense DCLRE1C variant with V-gene and J-gene trimming of TCR beta chains, and an independent cohort replicated the association. Linkage disequilibrium might explain the correlated functional status among segregating V segments, but an unknown experimental factor could not be ruled out. The cohort was sequenced for TCR beta chains only, and without alpha or paired-chain data the features that could be detected were limited. In a later analysis, HLA-associated TCR beta chains showed more clonal expansion and lower generation probabilities than non-associated chains that were equally common. In a later analysis, the rate of TCR association differed among HLA loci, with DRB1 alleles having the most associated TCRs and HLA-C alleles having the fewest. Most TCR sequences were observed very rarely across donors, whereas some public TCRs were present in many individuals. An earlier analysis of some 590 of the donors showed that most TCR beta V segments appeared in productive rearrangements either about 87% or about 30% of the time, which broadly matched IMGT annotations. Roughly uniform sequencing depth across donors was assumed in presence/absence analyses, although this assumption may not hold. In the study, 164 TCR beta chains were listed as associated with cytomegalovirus. Immune exposure information for the cohort was limited to CMV serostatus. Specific HLA alleles were associated with 15,000 to 20,000 TCR beta sequences at a false discovery rate of 0.05 in a later analysis.

The library was obtained by the immunoSEQ multiplex PCR assay. For the multiplex PCR, a mixture combining 60 forward primers for TCR Vbeta segments and 13 reverse primers for TCR Jbeta segments was used. A multiplex PCR assay on genomic DNA amplified the CDR3 region of rearranged TCR beta genes. Amplified TCR beta libraries were sequenced as 87-base-pair reads on the Illumina HiSeq System. The authors' analysis ran thus. A later analysis counted about 80 million unique TCR beta chains across the 690 or so repertoires, and roughly 9.9 million of these chains were shared by at least two donors. Raw reads were error-corrected and collapsed into unique sequences by a nearest-neighbor algorithm in which closely related sequences were merged to remove PCR and sequencing errors. CDR3 sequences were aligned to IMGT reference sequences to assign V, D and J gene segments. Each retained sequence needed at least a six-nucleotide match to both a V gene segment and a J gene segment. A rearrangement was called productive if the CDR3 had no stop codons and remained in frame with V and J, and every other rearrangement was called non-productive. Following IMGT convention, CDR3 was defined as the stretch from the second conserved V-encoded cysteine up to the conserved J-encoded phenylalanine. The earlier analysis of about 610 of the donors excluded sequences that lacked an unambiguous match to a single V gene segment. In an earlier analysis of some 590 of the donors, a V segment was called functional when productive rearrangements were above 56.7%, and segregating when the standard deviation between donors exceeded 5%. To diagnose cytomegalovirus status from the catalog of TCR beta chain sequences, a statistical classification framework was built. A later analysis assigned V and J genes by comparing TCR nucleotide sequences with IMGT/GENE-DB human TR gene sequences. A later analysis assigned CDR3 sequences and most-parsimonious VDJ recombination scenarios with the TCRdist pipeline. A later analysis defined each TCR beta chain by its CDR3 amino acid sequence plus V-gene family, and excluded reads lacking a unique V-gene family. A later analysis removed 550 to 650 highly shared, low-generation-probability nucleotide sequences to deal with suspected cross-contamination and a sequencing artifact. In a later analysis, a clonal expansion index was calculated for each public chain from normalized within-repertoire ranks of inferred template counts. Generation probabilities in a later analysis came from a VDJ recombination model fitted to out-of-frame rearrangements, and those results were checked against IGoR. A later analysis scored TCR-TCR, TCR-HLA and TCR-CMV co-occurrence with hypergeometric tests, applying a repertoire-size bias correction to TCR pairs. In a later analysis, false discovery rates were estimated by permuting HLA or CMV assignments 20 times. In a later analysis, co-occurring TCRs were grouped using DBSCAN, and TCRdist sequence similarity was added for clustering within HLA-allele-positive subsets. Co-occurrence clustering excluded repertoires with fewer than 30,000 or more than 120,000 public chains, plus five with anomalous nucleotide sharing. The immuneACCESS repertoire file appears here via TCRdb, limited to in-frame rearrangements. These files lack a portion of the clones; in checked studies, under half of the deficit traces to unresolved V genes, and the cause of the others is not known. V and J calls and clone size are as listed in that table; D and trimming were resolved from the DNA. The sample's clone listing holds tens of thousands of clones. The ten largest clones capture about 12% of the sample.

The specimen was PBMCs. The source is a young woman in good health and CMV-seropositive.

The CDR3 protein: CASSSPTLAAYEQYF. At the DNA level, the sequence is TGTGCCAGCAGCTCACCAACGCTAGCGGCCTACGAGCAGTACTTC. The chain employs TRBV11-2 and TRBJ2-7, with 7 junctional bases fitting TRBD2. The germline V gene specifies SGHAT as CDR1 and FQNNGV as CDR2. Here V drops 4 bases and J drops 2 bases, and the junction holds 8 bases not matched to any gene. Measured from the cysteine to the phenylalanine, the CDR3 is 15 residues long. The DNA shown is the 45-base CDR3, in frame from base 1. When the CDR3 is completed using the reference TRBV11-2 and TRBJ2-7 genes on either side, the full variable domain is EAGVAQSPRYKIIEKRQSVAFWCNPISGHATLYWYQQILGQGPKLLIQFQNNGVVDDSQLPKDRFSAERLKGVDSTLKIQPAKLEDSAVYLCASSSPTLAAYEQYFGPGTRLTVT.